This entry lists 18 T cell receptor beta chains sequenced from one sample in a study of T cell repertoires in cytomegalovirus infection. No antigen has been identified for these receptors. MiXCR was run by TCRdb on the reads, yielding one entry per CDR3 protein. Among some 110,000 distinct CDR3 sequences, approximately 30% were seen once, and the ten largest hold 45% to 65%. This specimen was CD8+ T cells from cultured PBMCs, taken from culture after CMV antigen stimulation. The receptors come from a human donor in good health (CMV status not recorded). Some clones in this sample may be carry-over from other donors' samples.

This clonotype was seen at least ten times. CDR3 coding DNA: TGTGCCAGCAGCCCACTTCTGGGTTACGGGGAGCTGTTTTTT. It specifies CASSPLLGYGELFF. The chain combines TRBV7-2 with TRBJ2-2; D not resolved. Germline-derived CDR1 and CDR2 are SGHTA and FQGNSA. Between the trimmed V and J ends, which lost 5 bases and 7 bases, there was a span of 14 bases. The CDR3 runs 14 residues.

In DNA, the CDR3 is TGTGCCAGCAGTTACAGTTGGGGCACCGGGGAGCTGTTTTTT. Amino acid sequence: CASSYSWGTGELFF. V gene TRBV6-5 combines with J gene TRBJ2-2; the D is unclear. Germline V gene lookup returns CDR1 MNHEY and CDR2 SVGAGI. Trimming took off 2 bases at V and 4 bases at J, with 8 bases between the two ends. The CDR3 spans 14 residues.

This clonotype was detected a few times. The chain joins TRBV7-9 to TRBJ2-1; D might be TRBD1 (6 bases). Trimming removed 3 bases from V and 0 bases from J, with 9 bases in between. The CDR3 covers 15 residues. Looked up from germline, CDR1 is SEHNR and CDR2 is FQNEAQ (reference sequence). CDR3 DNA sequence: TGTGCCAGCAGCTTCAGGGGAAGCTCCTACAATGAGCAGTTCTTC. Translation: CASSFRGSSYNEQFF.

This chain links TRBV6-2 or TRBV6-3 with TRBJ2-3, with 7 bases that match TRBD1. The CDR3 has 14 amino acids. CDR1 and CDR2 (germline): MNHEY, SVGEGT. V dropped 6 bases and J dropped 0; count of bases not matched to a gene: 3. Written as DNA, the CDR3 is TGTGCCAGCAGCCGGGACAGAAGCACAGATACGCAGTATTTT. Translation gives CASSRDRSTDTQYF.

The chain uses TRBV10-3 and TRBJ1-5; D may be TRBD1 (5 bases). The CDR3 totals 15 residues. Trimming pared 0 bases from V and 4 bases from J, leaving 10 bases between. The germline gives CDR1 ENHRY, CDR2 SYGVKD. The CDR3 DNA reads TGTGCCATCAGTGAGTCCGGGCAGGGAAATCAGCCCCAGCATTTT. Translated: CAISESGQGNQPQHF.

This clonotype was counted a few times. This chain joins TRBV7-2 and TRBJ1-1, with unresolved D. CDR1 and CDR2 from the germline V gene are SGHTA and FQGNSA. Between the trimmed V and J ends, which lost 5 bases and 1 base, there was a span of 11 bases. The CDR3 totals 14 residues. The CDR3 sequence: CASSPASGNTEAFF. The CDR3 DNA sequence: TGTGCCAGCAGCCCAGCGTCAGGGAACACTGAAGCTTTCTTT.

This CDR3 is CASPPGGVSSYTF. The CDR3 region has the DNA TGTGCCAGCCCCCCCGGGGGGGTTTCAAGCTACACCTTC. The chain combines TRBV2 with TRBJ1-2, with D perhaps TRBD1 (5 bases). There are 13 residues in the CDR3. Trimming cost V 8 bases and J 9 bases, with 19 bases left between them. Germline V CDR1 and CDR2: SNHLY, FYNNEI. Variable domain in full (rest from reference TRBV2 and TRBJ1-2): EPEVTQTPSHQVTQMGQEVILRCVPISNHLYFYWYRQILGQKVEFLVSFYNNEISEKSEIFDDQFSVERPDGSNFTLKIRSTKLEDSAMYFCASPPGGVSSYTFGSGTRLTVV.

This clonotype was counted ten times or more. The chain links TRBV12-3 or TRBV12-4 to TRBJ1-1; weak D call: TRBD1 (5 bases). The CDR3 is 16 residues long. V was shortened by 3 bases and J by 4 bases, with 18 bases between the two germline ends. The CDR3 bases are TGTGCCAGCAGTTTCTTTCTGGGGCAGCAAGTCACTGAAGCTTTCTTT. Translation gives CASSFFLGQQVTEAFF.

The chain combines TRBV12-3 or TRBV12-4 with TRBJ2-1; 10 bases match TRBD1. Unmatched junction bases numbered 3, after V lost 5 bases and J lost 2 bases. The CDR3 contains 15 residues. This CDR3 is CASSPGTGAYNEQFF. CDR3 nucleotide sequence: TGTGCCAGCAGTCCCGGGACAGGGGCCTACAATGAGCAGTTCTTC.

Here the CDR3 reads CAITRSGSTGPNTEAFF. The DNA of the CDR3 is TGTGCCATTACCCGTAGCGGGTCTACAGGTCCGAACACTGAAGCTTTCTTT. The V gene is TRBV10-3, the J gene TRBJ1-1; perhaps TRBD1 as D (5 bases). This CDR3 region has 17 residues. Germline values: CDR1 ENHRY, CDR2 SYGVKD. Trimming stripped 9 bases from V and 1 base from J, with 24 bases between.

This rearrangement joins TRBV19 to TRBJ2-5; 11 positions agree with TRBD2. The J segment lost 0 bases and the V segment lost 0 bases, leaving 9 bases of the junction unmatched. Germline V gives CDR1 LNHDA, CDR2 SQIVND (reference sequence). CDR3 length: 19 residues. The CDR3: CASSIDLSSGGPYQETQYF. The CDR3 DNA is TGTGCCAGTAGTATAGATCTGTCTAGCGGGGGGCCGTACCAAGAGACCCAGTACTTC.

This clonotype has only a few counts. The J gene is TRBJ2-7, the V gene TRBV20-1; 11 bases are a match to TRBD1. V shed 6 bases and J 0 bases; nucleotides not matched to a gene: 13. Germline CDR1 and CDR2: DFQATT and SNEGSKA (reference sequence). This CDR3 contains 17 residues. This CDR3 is CSATGTGGNGFSYEQYF. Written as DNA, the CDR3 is TGCAGTGCCACCGGGACAGGGGGTAATGGATTCTCCTACGAGCAGTACTTC.

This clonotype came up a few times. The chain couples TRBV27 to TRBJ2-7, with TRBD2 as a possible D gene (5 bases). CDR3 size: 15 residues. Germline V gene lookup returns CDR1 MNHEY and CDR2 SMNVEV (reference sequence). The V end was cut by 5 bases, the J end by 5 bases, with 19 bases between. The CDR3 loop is CASSPGLTEVHEQYF. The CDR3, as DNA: TGTGCCAGCAGTCCCGGACTTACCGAGGTCCACGAGCAGTACTTC.

The CDR3 DNA reads TGTGCCAGCAGTTTCGGCAGGGGGGGCCCCCAGCATTTT. Translation gives CASSFGRGGPQHF. The chain employs TRBV12-3 or TRBV12-4 and TRBJ1-5; 7 nucleotides match TRBD1. This CDR3 is built from 13 residues. V lost 3 bases to trimming and J lost 10 bases; unmatched junction nucleotides: 6.

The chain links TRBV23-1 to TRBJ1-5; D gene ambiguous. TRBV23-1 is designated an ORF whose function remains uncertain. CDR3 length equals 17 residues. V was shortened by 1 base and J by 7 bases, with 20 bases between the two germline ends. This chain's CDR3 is CASSQFSIANSDQPQHF. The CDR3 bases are TGCGCCAGCAGTCAATTCAGCATAGCTAACTCTGACCAGCCCCAGCATTTT.

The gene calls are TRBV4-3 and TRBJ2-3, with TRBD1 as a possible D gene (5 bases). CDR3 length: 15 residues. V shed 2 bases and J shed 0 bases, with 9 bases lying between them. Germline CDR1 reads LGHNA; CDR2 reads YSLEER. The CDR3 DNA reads TGCGCCAGCAGCCAATATTCAGGGAGCACAGATACGCAGTATTTT. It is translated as CASSQYSGSTDTQYF.

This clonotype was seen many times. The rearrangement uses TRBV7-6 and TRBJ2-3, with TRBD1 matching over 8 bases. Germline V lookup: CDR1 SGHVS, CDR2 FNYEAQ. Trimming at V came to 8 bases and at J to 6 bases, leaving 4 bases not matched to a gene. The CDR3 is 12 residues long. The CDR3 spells CASQGARDTQYF. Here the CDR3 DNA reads TGTGCCAGCCAGGGGGCAAGGGATACGCAGTATTTT.

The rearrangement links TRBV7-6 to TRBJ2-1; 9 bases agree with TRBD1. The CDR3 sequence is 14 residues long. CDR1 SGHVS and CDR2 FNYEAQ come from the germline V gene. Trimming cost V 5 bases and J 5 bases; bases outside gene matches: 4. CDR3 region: CASSRWTGDNEQFF. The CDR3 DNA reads TGTGCCAGCAGCCGCTGGACAGGGGACAATGAGCAGTTCTTC.